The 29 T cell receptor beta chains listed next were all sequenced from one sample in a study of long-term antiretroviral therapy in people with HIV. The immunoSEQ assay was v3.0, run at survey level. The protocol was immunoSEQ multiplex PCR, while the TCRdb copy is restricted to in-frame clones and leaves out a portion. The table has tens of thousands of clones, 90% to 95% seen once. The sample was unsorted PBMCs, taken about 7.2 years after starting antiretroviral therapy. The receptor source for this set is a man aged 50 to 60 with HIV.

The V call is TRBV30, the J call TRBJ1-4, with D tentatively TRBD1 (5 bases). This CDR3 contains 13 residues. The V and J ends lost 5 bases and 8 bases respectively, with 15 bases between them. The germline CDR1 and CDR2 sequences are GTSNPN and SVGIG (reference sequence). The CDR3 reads CAWEQEVEEKLFF. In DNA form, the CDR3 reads TGTGCCTGGGAACAGGAGGTGGAGGAAAAACTGTTTTTT.

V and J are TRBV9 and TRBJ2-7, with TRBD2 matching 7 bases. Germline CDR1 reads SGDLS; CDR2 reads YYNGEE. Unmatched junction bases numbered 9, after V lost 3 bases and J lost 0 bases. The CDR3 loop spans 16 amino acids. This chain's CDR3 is CASSGGTGGGSYEQYF. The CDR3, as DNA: TGTGCCAGCAGCGGGGGGACGGGCGGGGGCTCCTACGAGCAGTACTTC.

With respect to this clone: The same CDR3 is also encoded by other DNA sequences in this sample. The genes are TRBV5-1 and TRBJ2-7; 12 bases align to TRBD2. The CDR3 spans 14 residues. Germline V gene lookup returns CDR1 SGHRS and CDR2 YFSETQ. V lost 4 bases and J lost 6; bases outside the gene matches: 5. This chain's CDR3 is CASSAGLAGFEQYF. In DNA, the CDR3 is TGCGCCAGCAGCGCGGGACTAGCGGGCTTCGAGCAGTACTTC. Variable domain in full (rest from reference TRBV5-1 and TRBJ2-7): KAGVTQTPRYLIKTRGQQVTLSCSPISGHRSVSWYQQTPGQGLQFLFEYFSETQRNKGNFPGRFSGRQFSNSRSEMNVSTLELGDSALYLCASSAGLAGFEQYFGPGTRLTVT.

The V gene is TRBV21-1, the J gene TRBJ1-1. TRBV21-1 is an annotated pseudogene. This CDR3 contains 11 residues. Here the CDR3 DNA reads TGTGCCGCCAAGAGAGGCGCTGAAGCTTTCTTT. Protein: CAAKRGAEAFF.

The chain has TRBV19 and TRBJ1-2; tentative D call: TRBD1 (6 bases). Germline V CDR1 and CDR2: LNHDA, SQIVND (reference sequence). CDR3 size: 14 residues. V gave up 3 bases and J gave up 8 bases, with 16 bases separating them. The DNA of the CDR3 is TGTGCCAGTAGTATTTTCGGACAGTCTACCGGCTACACCTTC. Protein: CASSIFGQSTGYTF.

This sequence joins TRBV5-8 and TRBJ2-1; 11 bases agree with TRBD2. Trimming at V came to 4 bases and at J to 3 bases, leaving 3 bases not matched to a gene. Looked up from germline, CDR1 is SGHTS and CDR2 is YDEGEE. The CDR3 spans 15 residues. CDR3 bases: TGTGCCAGCAGCCTTGGACTAGCGGGCTACAATGAGCAGTTCTTC. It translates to CASSLGLAGYNEQFF.

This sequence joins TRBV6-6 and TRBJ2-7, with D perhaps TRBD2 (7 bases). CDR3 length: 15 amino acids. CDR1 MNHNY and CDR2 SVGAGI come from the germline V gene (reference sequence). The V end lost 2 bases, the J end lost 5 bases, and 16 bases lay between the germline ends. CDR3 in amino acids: CASSYGGGLRNEQYF. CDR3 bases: TGTGCCAGCAGTTACGGGGGGGGGCTAAGAAACGAGCAGTACTTC.

In DNA, the CDR3 is TGCGCCAGCAGCTTGGGGCTCCTACCAAGCTCCTACAATGAGCAGTTCTTC. Its protein product is CASSLGLLPSSYNEQFF. V gene TRBV5-1 combines with J gene TRBJ2-1; no clear D gene. CDR3 length: 17 amino acids. With 0 bases removed from V and 0 bases from J, the gap between germline ends came to 13 bases. Germline CDR1 is SGHRS and CDR2 is YFSETQ. Full variable domain (remainder filled in from reference TRBV5-1 and TRBJ2-1): KAGVTQTPRYLIKTRGQQVTLSCSPISGHRSVSWYQQTPGQGLQFLFEYFSETQRNKGNFPGRFSGRQFSNSRSEMNVSTLELGDSALYLCASSLGLLPSSYNEQFFGPGTRLTVL.

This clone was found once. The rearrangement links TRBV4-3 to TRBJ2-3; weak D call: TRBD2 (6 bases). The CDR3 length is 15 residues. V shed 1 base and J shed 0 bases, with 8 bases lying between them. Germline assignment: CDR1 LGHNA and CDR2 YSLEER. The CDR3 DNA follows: TGCGCCAGCAGCCAAGCCGGGACTAGCACAGATACGCAGTATTTT. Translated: CASSQAGTSTDTQYF.

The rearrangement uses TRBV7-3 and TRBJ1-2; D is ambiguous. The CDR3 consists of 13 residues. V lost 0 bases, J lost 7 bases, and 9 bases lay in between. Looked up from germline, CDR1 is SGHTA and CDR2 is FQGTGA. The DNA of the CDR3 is TGTGCCAGCAGCTTAACAGGGAAGGGTGGCTACACCTTC. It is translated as CASSLTGKGGYTF.

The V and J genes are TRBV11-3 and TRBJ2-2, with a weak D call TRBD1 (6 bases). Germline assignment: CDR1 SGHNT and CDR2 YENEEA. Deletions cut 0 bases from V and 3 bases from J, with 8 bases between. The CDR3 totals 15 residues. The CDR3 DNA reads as TGTGCCAGCAGCTTAGAAGGGGGTTACACCGGGGAGCTGTTTTTT. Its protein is CASSLEGGYTGELFF.

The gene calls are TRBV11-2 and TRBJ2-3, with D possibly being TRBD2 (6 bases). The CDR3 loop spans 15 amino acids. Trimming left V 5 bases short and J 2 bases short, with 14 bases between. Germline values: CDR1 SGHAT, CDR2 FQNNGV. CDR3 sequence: CASSPTGTPTDTQYF. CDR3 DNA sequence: TGTGCCAGCAGCCCCACCGGGACTCCCACAGATACGCAGTATTTT.

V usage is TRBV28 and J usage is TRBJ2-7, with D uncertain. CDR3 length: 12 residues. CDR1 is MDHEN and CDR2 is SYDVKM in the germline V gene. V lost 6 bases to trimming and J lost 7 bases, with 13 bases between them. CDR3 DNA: TGTGCCAGCAGCCCCCCCACTTTGGAGCAGTACTTC. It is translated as CASSPPTLEQYF.

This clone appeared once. The CDR3 loop is CASQKGFGQDLTEAFF. The CDR3 nucleotides read TGTGCCAGCCAAAAGGGATTCGGACAGGACTTGACTGAAGCTTTCTTT. The chain uses TRBV19 and TRBJ1-1, with 7 positions matching TRBD1. This CDR3 spans 16 amino acids. CDR1 is LNHDA and CDR2 is SQIVND in the germline V gene (reference sequence). With V trimmed by 9 bases and J by 5 bases, 18 bases remained unmatched.

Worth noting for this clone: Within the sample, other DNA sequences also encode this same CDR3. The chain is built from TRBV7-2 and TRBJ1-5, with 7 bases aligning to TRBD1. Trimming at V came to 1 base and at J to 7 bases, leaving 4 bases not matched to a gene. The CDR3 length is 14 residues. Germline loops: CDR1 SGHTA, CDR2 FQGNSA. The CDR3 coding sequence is TGTGCCAGCAGCTTAGTTCAGGGGGAACAGCCCCAGCATTTT. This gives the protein CASSLVQGEQPQHF.

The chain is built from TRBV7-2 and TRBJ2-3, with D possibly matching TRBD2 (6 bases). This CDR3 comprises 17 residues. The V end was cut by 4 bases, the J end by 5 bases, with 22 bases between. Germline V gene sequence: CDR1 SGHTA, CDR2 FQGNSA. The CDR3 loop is CASSSLKERVQGDTQYF. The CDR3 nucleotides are TGTGCCAGCAGCTCCCTTAAAGAGCGGGTCCAAGGAGATACGCAGTATTTT.

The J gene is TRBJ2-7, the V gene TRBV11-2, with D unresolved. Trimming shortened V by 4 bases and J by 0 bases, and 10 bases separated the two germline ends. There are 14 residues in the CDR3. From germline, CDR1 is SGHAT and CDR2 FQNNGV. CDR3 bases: TGTGCCAGCAGCTGGGAACAGACCTCCTACGAGCAGTACTTC. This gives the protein CASSWEQTSYEQYF.

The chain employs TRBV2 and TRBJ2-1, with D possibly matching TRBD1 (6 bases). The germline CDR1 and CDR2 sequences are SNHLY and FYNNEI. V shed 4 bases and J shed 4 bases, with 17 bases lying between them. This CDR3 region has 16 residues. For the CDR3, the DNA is TGTGCCAGCAGTGGGTTAGGGGACAAGGATTACAATGAGCAGTTCTTC. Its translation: CASSGLGDKDYNEQFF. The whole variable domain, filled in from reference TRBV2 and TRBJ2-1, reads EPEVTQTPSHQVTQMGQEVILRCVPISNHLYFYWYRQILGQKVEFLVSFYNNEISEKSEIFDDQFSVERPDGSNFTLKIRSTKLEDSAMYFCASSGLGDKDYNEQFFGPGTRLTVL.

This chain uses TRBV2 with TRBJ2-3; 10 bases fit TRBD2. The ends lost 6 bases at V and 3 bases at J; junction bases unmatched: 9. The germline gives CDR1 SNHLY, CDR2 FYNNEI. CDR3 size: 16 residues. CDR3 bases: TGTGCCAGCAGGCAAAGGACTAGCGGCTTTACAGATACGCAGTATTTT. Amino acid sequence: CASRQRTSGFTDTQYF.

DNA for the CDR3: TGTGCCAGCAGCTTAGCAGGGGGCCGGGACAATGAGCAGTTCTTC. Translating it yields CASSLAGGRDNEQFF. The chain is built from TRBV11-2 and TRBJ2-1; 8 nucleotides agree with TRBD1. Germline lookup yields CDR1 SGHAT and CDR2 FQNNGV. Trimming cost V 1 base and J 5 bases; bases outside gene matches: 4. The CDR3 totals 15 residues.

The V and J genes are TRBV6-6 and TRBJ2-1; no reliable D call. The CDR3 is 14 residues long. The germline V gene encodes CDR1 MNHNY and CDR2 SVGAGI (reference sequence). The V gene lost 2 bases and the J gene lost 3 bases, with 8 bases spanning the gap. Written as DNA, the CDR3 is TGTGCCAGCAGTTACGAACAGATCTACAATGAGCAGTTCTTC. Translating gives CASSYEQIYNEQFF.

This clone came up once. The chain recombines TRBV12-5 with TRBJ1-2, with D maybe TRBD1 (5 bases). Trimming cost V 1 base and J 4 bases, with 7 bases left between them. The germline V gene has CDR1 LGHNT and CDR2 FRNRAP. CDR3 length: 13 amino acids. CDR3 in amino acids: CASGLADSYGYTF. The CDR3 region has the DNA TGTGCTAGTGGTTTGGCCGACAGCTATGGCTACACCTTC.

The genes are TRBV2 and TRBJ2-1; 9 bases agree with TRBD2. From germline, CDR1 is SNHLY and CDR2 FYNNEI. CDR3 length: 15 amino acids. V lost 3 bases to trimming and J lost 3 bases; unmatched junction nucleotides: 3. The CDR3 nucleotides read TGTGCCAGCAGTGACCTAGCGGGAAGCTACAATGAGCAGTTCTTC. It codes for CASSDLAGSYNEQFF.

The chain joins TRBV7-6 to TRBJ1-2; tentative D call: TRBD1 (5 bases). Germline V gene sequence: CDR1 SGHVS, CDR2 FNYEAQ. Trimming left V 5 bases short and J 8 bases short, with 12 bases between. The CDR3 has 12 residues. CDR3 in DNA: TGTGCCAGCAGCCCGGACATCGGGGGCTACACCTTC. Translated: CASSPDIGGYTF. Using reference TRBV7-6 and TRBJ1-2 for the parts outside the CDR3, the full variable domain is GAGVSQSPRYKVTKRGQDVALRCDPISGHVSLYWYRQALGQGPEFLTYFNYEAQQDKSGLPNDRFSAERPEGSISTLTIQRTEQRDSAMYRCASSPDIGGYTFGSGTRLTVV.

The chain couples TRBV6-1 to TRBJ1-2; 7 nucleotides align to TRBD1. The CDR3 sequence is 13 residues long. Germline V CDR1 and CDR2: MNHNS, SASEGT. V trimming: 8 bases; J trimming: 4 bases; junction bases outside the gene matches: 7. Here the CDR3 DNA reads TGTGCCAGCGGCGAACAGGGGCCCTATGGCTACACCTTC. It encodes CASGEQGPYGYTF.

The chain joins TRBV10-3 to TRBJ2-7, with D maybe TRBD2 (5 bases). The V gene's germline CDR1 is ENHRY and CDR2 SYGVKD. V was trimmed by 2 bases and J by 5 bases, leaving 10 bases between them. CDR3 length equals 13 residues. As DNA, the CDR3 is TGTGCCATCAGTGAGGGAGGAAAAGACGAGCAGTACTTC. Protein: CAISEGGKDEQYF.

Written as DNA, the CDR3 is TGTGCCAGCAGCTTAGAACTAGCTAAATACAATGAGCAGTTCTTC. It encodes CASSLELAKYNEQFF. The rearrangement joins TRBV11-2 to TRBJ2-1, with D tentatively TRBD2 (6 bases). Germline V CDR1 and CDR2: SGHAT, FQNNGV. This CDR3 has 15 amino acids. Trimming pared 0 bases from V and 4 bases from J, leaving 10 bases between.

CDR3 region: CASSLNQGGTEAFF. In nucleotides, the CDR3 is TGTGCCAGCAGCTTAAATCAGGGGGGAACTGAAGCTTTCTTT. The rearrangement links TRBV7-2 to TRBJ1-1; 7 positions agree with TRBD1. Germline-derived CDR1 and CDR2 are SGHTA and FQGNSA. This CDR3 region has 14 residues. Germline trimming cut 2 bases from V and 5 bases from J; bases unmatched to any gene: 5. Based on the CDR3 plus reference TRBV7-2 and TRBJ1-1, the full variable domain is GAGVSQSPSNKVTEKGKDVELRCDPISGHTALYWYRQSLGQGLEFLIYFQGNSAPDKSGLPSDRFSAERTGGSVSTLTIQRTQQEDSAVYLCASSLNQGGTEAFFGQGTRLTVV.

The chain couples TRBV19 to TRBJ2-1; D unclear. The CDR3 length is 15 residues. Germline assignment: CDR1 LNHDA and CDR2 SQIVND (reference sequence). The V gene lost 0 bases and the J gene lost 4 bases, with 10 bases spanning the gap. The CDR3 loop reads CASSIDGVGYNEQFF. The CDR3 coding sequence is TGTGCCAGTAGTATAGATGGAGTTGGATACAATGAGCAGTTCTTC. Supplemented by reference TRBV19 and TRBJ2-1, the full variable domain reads DGGITQSPKYLFRKEGQNVTLSCEQNLNHDAMYWYRQDPGQGLRLIYYSQIVNDFQKGDIAEGYSVSREKKESFPLTVTSAQKNPTAFYLCASSIDGVGYNEQFFGPGTRLTVL.